These T cell receptor beta chains were read from a single sample in a study of blood T cell repertoires in COVID-19. Data came from immunoSEQ multiplex PCR; TCRdb stores just in-frame clones and leaves some out. The sample contains roughly 250,000 clones, about 80% of which appear only once. Sequencing input: peripheral blood. Receptors originate from a woman older than 75 with acute or convalescent COVID-19. Both conserved end residues are part of each CDR3. The D gene is left open where the match is weak. Clone size appears in some rows only: once, few, many, or a class for an expanded clone.

NA	NA	TRBJ2-5	TRBV27	CASRHRYQETQYF	TGTGCCAGCAGACACAGGTACCAAGAGACCCAGTACTTC
NA	NA	TRBJ1-2	TRBV5-4	CASSLGARSDGYTF	TGTGCCAGCAGCTTGGGGGCCCGATCGGATGGCTACACCTTC
NA	TRBD1	TRBJ2-4	TRBV5-4	CASSLMSSGQGIQYF	TGTGCCAGCAGCTTGATGAGTTCTGGACAGGGCATTCAGTACTTC
NA	NA	TRBJ1-5	TRBV3-1/TRBV3-2	CASSQGHSNQPQHF	TGTGCCAGCAGCCAAGGTCATAGCAATCAGCCCCAGCATTTT
NA	NA	TRBJ1-2	TRBV19	CASSRDNSNYGYTF	TGTGCCAGTAGCCGGGACAATTCGAACTATGGCTACACCTTC
NA	NA	TRBJ2-3	TRBV7-3	CASSSDITDTQYF	TGTGCCAGCAGCTCGGACATCACAGATACGCAGTATTTT
NA	NA	TRBJ1-1	TRBV6-6	CASSQIEAFF	TGTGCCAGCAGCCAGATTGAAGCTTTCTTT
NA	NA	TRBJ1-2	TRBV27	CASSVIRQESNYGYTF	TGTGCCAGCAGCGTAATCCGACAGGAGAGTAACTATGGCTACACCTTC
once	NA	TRBJ2-7	TRBV5-1	CASRGFGYEQYF	TGCGCCAGCCGGGGTTTCGGGTACGAGCAGTACTTC
NA	NA	TRBJ1-5	TRBV5-4	CASSFQGPNQPQHF	TGTGCCAGCAGCTTCCAGGGGCCCAATCAGCCCCAGCATTTT
NA	TRBD2	TRBJ2-5	TRBV5-1	CASSWGLGQETQYF	TGCGCCAGCAGCTGGGGACTAGGCCAAGAGACCCAGTACTTC
NA	NA	TRBJ1-2	TRBV6-5	CATSEEGYGYTF	TGTGCCACTTCAGAGGAGGGCTATGGCTACACCTTC